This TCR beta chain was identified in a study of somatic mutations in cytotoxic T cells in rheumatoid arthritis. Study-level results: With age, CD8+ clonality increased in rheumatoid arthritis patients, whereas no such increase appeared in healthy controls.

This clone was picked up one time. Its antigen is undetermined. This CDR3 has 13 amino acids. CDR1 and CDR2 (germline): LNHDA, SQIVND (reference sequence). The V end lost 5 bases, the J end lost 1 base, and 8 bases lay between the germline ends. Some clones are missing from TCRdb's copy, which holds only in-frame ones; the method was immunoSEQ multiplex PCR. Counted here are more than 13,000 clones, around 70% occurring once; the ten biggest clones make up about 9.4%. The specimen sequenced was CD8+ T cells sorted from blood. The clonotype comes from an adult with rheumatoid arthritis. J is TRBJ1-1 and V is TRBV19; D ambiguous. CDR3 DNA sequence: TGTGCCAGTAGTCCTTCGGAGAACACTGAAGCTTTCTTT. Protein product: CASSPSENTEAFF.